This T cell receptor beta chain emerged from a study of identical twins. Study-wide points: Models underestimated out-of-frame TCR alpha sharing in monozygotic twins. Possibly, invariant MAIT and iNKT cells partly confounded zero-insertion analyses.

This clonotype showed up just a few times. The antigen is undetermined. A single record per CDR3 protein comes from TCRdb applying MiXCR to the 5' RACE reads. The table includes about 550,000 distinct CDR3 sequences, approximately 20% detected once. The same specimen was also included in a second study, on yellow fever vaccine responses in identical twins.

The clonotype comes from a woman aged 18-30 years in good health. The sequencing input was CD4+ T cells sorted from blood.

CDR3 sequence (DNA): TGTGCCAGCAGCCTCGGTGTTACCAAAAACATTCAGTACTTC. Protein sequence: CASSLGVTKNIQYF. This sequence joins TRBV9 and TRBJ2-4, with unresolved D. V dropped 4 bases and J dropped 2 bases, with 10 bases sitting between them. The germline V gene has CDR1 SGDLS and CDR2 YYNGEE. CDR3 length: 14 residues.